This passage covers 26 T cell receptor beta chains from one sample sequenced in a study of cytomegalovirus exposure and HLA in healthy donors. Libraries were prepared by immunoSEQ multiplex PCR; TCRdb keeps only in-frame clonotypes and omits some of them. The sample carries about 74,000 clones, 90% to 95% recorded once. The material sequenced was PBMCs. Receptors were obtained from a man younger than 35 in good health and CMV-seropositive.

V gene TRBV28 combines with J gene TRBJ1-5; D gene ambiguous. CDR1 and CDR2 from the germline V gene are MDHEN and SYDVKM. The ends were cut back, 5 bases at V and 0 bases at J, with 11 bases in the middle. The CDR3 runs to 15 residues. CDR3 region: CASSLGSNSNQPQHF. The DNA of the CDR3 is TGTGCCAGCAGTCTAGGATCTAATAGCAATCAGCCCCAGCATTTT.

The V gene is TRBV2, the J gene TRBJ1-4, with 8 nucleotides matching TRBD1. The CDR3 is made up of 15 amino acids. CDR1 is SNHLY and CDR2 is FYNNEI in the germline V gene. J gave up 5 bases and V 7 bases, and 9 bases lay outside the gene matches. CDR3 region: CASTTQGQANEKLFF. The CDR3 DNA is TGTGCCAGCACCACCCAGGGACAGGCAAATGAAAAACTGTTTTTT.

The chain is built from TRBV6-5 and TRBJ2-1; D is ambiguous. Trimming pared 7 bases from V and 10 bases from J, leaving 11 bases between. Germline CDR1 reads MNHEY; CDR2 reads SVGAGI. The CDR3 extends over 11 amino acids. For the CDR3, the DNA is TGTGCCAGCACCCATACTAACGAGCAGTTCTTC. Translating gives CASTHTNEQFF.

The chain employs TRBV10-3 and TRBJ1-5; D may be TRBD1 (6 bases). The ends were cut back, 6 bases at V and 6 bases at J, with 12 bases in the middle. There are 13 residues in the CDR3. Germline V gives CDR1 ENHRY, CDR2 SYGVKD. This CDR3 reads CAIRPGTTQPQHF. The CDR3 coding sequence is TGTGCCATCAGACCCGGGACAACTCAGCCCCAGCATTTT.

The CDR3 here is CASSPGQGAGNTEAFF. The CDR3 DNA sequence: TGTGCCAGCAGTCCCGGACAGGGGGCGGGGAACACTGAAGCTTTCTTT. The rearrangement uses TRBV28 and TRBJ1-1, with 11 bases identical to TRBD1. Germline trimming cut 5 bases from V and 1 base from J; bases unmatched to any gene: 6. The CDR3 loop spans 16 amino acids. Germline assignment: CDR1 MDHEN and CDR2 SYDVKM.

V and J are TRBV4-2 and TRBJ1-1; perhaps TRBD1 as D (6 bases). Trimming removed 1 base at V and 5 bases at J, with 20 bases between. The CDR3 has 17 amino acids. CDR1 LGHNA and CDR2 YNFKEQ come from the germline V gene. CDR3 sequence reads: CASSQALQGRTRTEAFF. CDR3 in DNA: TGTGCCAGCAGCCAAGCCCTACAGGGACGAACCAGAACTGAAGCTTTCTTT.

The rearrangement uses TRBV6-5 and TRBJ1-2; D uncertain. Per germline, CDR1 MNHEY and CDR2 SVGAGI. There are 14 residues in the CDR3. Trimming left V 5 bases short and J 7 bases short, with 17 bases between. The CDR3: CASSPTPGLGGYTF. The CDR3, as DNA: TGTGCCAGCAGTCCAACTCCTGGGCTCGGTGGCTACACCTTC.

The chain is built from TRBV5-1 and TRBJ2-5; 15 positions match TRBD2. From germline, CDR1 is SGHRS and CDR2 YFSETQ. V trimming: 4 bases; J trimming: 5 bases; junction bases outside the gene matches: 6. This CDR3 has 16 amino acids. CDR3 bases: TGCGCCAGCAGCCTCGGACTAGCGGGAGGGGGGGAGACCCAGTACTTC. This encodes CASSLGLAGGGETQYF.

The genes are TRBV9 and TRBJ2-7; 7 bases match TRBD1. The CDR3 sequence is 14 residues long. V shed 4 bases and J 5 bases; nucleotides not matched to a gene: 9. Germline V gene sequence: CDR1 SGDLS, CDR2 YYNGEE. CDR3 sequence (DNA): TGTGCCAGCAGCCTAAGAGACAGGGACGACGAGCAGTACTTC. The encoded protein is CASSLRDRDDEQYF.

In DNA, the CDR3 is TGTGCCAGCAGTCCGGGACAGGGGGACTATGGCTACACCTTC. Translation: CASSPGQGDYGYTF. The chain couples TRBV28 to TRBJ1-2; 11 nucleotides line up with TRBD1. The CDR3 length is 14 residues. Unmatched junction bases numbered 2, after V lost 5 bases and J lost 3 bases. CDR1 is MDHEN, CDR2 SYDVKM, per germline.

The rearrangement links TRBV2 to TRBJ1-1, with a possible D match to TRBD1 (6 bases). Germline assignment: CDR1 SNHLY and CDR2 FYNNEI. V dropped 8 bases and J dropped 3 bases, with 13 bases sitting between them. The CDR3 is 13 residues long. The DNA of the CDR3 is TGTGCCAGCGGGTCCTGGGGGCACACTGAAGCTTTCTTT. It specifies CASGSWGHTEAFF. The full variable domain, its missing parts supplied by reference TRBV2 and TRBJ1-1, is EPEVTQTPSHQVTQMGQEVILRCVPISNHLYFYWYRQILGQKVEFLVSFYNNEISEKSEIFDDQFSVERPDGSNFTLKIRSTKLEDSAMYFCASGSWGHTEAFFGQGTRLTVV.

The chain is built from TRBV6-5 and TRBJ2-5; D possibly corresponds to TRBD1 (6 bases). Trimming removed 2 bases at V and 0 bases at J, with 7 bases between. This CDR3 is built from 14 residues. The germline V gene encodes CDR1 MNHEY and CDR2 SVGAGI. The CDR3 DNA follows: TGTGCCAGCAGTTACGGACAGCACCAAGAGACCCAGTACTTC. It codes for CASSYGQHQETQYF.

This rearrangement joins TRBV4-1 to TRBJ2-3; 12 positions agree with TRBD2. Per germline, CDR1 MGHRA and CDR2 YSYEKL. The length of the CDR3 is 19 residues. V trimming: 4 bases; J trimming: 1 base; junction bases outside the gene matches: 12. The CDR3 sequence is CASSPQGGLAGSRTDTQYF. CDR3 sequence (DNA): TGCGCCAGCAGCCCTCAAGGCGGACTAGCGGGAAGCCGCACAGATACGCAGTATTTT.

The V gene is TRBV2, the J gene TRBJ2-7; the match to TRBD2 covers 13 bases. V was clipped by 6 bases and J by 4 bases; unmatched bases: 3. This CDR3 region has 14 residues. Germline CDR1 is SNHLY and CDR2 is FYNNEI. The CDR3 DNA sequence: TGTGCCAGCAGACTAGCGGGAGGGTTTTACGAGCAGTACTTC. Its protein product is CASRLAGGFYEQYF.

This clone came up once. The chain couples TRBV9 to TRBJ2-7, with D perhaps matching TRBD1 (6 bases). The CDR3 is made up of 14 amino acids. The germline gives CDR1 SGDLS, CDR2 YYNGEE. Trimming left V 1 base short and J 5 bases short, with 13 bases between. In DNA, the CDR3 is TGTGCCAGCAGCGTAACGGGACAAAACCACGAGCAGTACTTC. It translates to CASSVTGQNHEQYF.

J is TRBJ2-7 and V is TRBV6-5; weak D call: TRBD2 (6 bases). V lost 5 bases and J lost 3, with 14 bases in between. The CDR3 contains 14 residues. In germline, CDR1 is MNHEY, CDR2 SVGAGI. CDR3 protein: CASSEVMGGYEQYF. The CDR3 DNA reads TGTGCCAGCAGTGAAGTAATGGGGGGCTACGAGCAGTACTTC.

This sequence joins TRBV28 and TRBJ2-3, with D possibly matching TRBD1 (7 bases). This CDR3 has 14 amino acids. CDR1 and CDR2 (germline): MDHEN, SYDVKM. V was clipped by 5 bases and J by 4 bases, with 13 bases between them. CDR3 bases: TGTGCCAGCAGTCTCCCCAGGGGGGCAGATACGCAGTATTTT. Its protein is CASSLPRGADTQYF.

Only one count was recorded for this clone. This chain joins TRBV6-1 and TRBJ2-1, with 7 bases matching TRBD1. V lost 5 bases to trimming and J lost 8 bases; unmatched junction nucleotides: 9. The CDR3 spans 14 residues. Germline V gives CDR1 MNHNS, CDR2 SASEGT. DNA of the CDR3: TGTGCCAGCAGTACGACAGGGTGGGTCGATGAGCAGTTCTTC. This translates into CASSTTGWVDEQFF.

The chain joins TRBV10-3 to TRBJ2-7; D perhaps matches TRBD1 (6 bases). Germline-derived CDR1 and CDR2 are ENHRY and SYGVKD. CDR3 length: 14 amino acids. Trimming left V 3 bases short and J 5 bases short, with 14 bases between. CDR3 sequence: CAISEQRTGNEQYF. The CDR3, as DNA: TGTGCCATCAGTGAACAGCGTACAGGGAACGAGCAGTACTTC.

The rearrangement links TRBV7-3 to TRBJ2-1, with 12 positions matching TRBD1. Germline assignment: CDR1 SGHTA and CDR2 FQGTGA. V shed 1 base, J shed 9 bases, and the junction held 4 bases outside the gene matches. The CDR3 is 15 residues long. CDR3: CASSLMGQGAGEQFF. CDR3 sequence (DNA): TGTGCCAGCAGCTTAATGGGACAGGGGGCCGGTGAGCAGTTCTTC.

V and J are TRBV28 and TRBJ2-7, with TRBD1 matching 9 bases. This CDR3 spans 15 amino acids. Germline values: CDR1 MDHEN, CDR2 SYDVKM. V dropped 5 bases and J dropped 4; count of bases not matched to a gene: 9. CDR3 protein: CASSLSGQGGYEQYF. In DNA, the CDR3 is TGTGCCAGCAGTCTTTCGGGACAGGGCGGATACGAGCAGTACTTC.

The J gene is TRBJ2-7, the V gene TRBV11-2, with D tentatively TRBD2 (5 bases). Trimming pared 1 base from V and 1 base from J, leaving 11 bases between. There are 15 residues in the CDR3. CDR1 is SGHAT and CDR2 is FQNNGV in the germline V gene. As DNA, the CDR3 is TGTGCCAGCAGCTTAGCAGGACTCTCTTCCTACGAGCAGTACTTC. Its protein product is CASSLAGLSSYEQYF.

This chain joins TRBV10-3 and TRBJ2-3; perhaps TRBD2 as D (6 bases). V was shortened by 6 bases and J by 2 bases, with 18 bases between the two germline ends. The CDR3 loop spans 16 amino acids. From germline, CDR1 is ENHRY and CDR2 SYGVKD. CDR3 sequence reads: CAISPTGTGDTDTQYF. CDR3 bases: TGTGCCATCAGCCCAACCGGGACGGGAGACACAGATACGCAGTATTTT.

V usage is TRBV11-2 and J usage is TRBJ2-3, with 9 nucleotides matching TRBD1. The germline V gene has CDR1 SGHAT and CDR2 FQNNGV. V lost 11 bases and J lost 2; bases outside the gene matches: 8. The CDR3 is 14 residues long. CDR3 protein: CAGGGTGFTDTQYF. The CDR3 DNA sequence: TGTGCCGGGGGCGGGACAGGGTTCACAGATACGCAGTATTTT.

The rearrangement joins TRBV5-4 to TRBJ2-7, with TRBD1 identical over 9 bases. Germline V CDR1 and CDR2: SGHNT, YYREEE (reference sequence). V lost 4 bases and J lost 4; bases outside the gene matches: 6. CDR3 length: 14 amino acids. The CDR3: CASSQGTGIYEQYF. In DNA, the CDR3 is TGTGCCAGCAGCCAAGGGACAGGGATTTACGAGCAGTACTTC. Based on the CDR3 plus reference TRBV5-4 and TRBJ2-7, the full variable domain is ETGVTQSPTHLIKTRGQQVTLRCSSQSGHNTVSWYQQALGQGPQFIFQYYREEENGRGNFPPRFSGLQFPNYSSELNVNALELDDSALYLCASSQGTGIYEQYFGPGTRLTVT.

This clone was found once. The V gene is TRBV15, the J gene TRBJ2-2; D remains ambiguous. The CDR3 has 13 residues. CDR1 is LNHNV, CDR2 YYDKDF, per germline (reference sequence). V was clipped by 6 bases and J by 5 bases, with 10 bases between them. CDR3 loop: CATRVQPTGELFF. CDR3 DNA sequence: TGTGCCACCAGAGTACAACCGACCGGGGAGCTGTTTTTT.